The next 29 T cell receptor beta chains were all read from a single sample in a study of cytomegalovirus exposure and HLA in healthy donors. PCR was performed using 60 Vbeta and 13 Jbeta primers. Data came from immunoSEQ multiplex PCR; TCRdb stores just in-frame clones and leaves some out. The sample includes about 110,000 clones, roughly 15% of them seen just once. What was sequenced was PBMCs. All receptors derive from a female donor in good health and CMV-seronegative.

Worth noting for this clone: The junction shows a germline mismatch at one end, possibly a read error. V is TRBV7-7 and J is TRBJ2-7, with 11 nucleotides matching TRBD2. Per the germline V gene, CDR1 is SSHAT and CDR2 is FNYEAQ (reference sequence). The CDR3 length is 16 residues. CDR3 sequence: CASSGTSGRPGSEQYF. In nucleotides, the CDR3 is TGTGCTAGCAGCGGAACTAGCGGGAGACCTGGGAGCGAGCAGTACTTC.

This clone occurred a few times. This chain links TRBV30 with TRBJ2-3; 7 positions agree with TRBD2. Germline-derived CDR1 and CDR2 are GTSNPN and SVGIG (reference sequence). The junction had 8 bases not matched to a gene; V was cut back by 2 bases and J by 6 bases. The CDR3 loop spans 14 amino acids. The CDR3 DNA reads TGTGCCTGGAGTTGGTCGGGGGGTGTGGATACGCAGTATTTT. Amino acid sequence: CAWSWSGGVDTQYF.

The table lists this clone with a few counts. The V gene is TRBV15, the J gene TRBJ2-2; weak D call: TRBD1 (5 bases). Germline CDR1 reads LNHNV; CDR2 reads YYDKDF (reference sequence). The CDR3 length is 16 residues. V was shortened by 1 base and J by 0 bases, with 9 bases between the two germline ends. CDR3 in DNA: TGTGCCACCAGCAGAGTGCCAGGGACGAACACCGGGGAGCTGTTTTTT. Translated, it gives CATSRVPGTNTGELFF.

The chain uses TRBV5-1 and TRBJ2-7; 9 nucleotides line up with TRBD1. CDR1 and CDR2 (germline): SGHRS, YFSETQ. CDR3 length: 17 amino acids. V shed 2 bases and J 4 bases; nucleotides not matched to a gene: 13. CDR3: CASSFNSPGQGAYEQYF. CDR3 nucleotide sequence: TGCGCCAGCAGCTTCAACTCTCCGGGACAGGGCGCTTACGAGCAGTACTTC. The full variable domain, its missing parts supplied by reference TRBV5-1 and TRBJ2-7, is KAGVTQTPRYLIKTRGQQVTLSCSPISGHRSVSWYQQTPGQGLQFLFEYFSETQRNKGNFPGRFSGRQFSNSRSEMNVSTLELGDSALYLCASSFNSPGQGAYEQYFGPGTRLTVT.

The CDR3 region has the DNA TGTGCCAGCAGCTTAGGGCAGGCGGGCATCACCATATATTTT. Residues: CASSLGQAGITIYF. The J gene is TRBJ1-3, the V gene TRBV7-9, with no clear D. Germline CDR1 SEHNR, CDR2 FQNEAQ (reference sequence). This CDR3 is built from 14 residues. Trimming cost V 1 base and J 9 bases, with 13 bases left between them.

This clone was detected a few times. V is TRBV9 and J is TRBJ2-5; 7 bases are shared with TRBD2. The CDR3 sequence is 17 residues long. Germline values: CDR1 SGDLS, CDR2 YYNGEE. With V trimmed by 3 bases and J by 2 bases, 13 bases remained unmatched. For the CDR3, the DNA is TGTGCCAGCAGCGCGACGTCTCCAGCGGGGTCGCAAGAGACCCAGTACTTC. This encodes CASSATSPAGSQETQYF.

V and J are TRBV11-2 and TRBJ2-7; 7 nucleotides align to TRBD1. V shed 7 bases, J shed 3 bases, and the junction held 9 bases outside the gene matches. CDR1 is SGHAT and CDR2 is FQNNGV in the germline V gene. This CDR3 region has 14 residues. CDR3 residues: CASNFAGTDYEQYF. The DNA of the CDR3 is TGTGCCAGCAACTTTGCCGGGACAGACTACGAGCAGTACTTC.

The chain uses TRBV28 and TRBJ2-7, with 7 bases matching TRBD1. The CDR3 consists of 14 residues. V lost 3 bases and J lost 3; bases outside the gene matches: 5. The germline CDR1 and CDR2 sequences are MDHEN and SYDVKM. The CDR3 sequence is CASSLVGTDYEQYF. The CDR3 nucleotides read TGTGCCAGCAGTTTGGTGGGGACAGACTACGAGCAGTACTTC.

This clone was detected a few times. The chain recombines TRBV5-1 with TRBJ2-2; possibly TRBD2 for D (5 bases). Per the germline V gene, CDR1 is SGHRS and CDR2 is YFSETQ. The CDR3 length is 14 residues. V was shortened by 4 bases and J by 6 bases, with 13 bases between the two germline ends. The CDR3 bases are TGCGCCAGCAGCGTCCCTAGCTCCCCCGGGGAGCTGTTTTTT. Its protein product is CASSVPSSPGELFF. The full variable domain, rest sourced from reference TRBV5-1 and TRBJ2-2, is KAGVTQTPRYLIKTRGQQVTLSCSPISGHRSVSWYQQTPGQGLQFLFEYFSETQRNKGNFPGRFSGRQFSNSRSEMNVSTLELGDSALYLCASSVPSSPGELFFGEGSRLTVL.

This clone was counted a few times. This chain links TRBV18 with TRBJ2-7, with 10 bases lining up with TRBD1. The CDR3 runs to 14 residues. Trimming took 5 bases from V and 5 from J; bases not matched to a gene: 6. Germline V gene data show CDR1 as KGHSH and CDR2 as LQKENI. The CDR3 is CASSTRQGADEQYF. In DNA form, the CDR3 reads TGTGCCAGCTCAACAAGACAGGGGGCAGACGAGCAGTACTTC.

In this sample, this clone turned up once. The chain links TRBV5-8 to TRBJ2-1; 10 bases match TRBD2. The CDR3 is 16 residues long. With V trimmed by 2 bases and J by 8 bases, 10 bases remained unmatched. Germline assignment: CDR1 SGHTS and CDR2 YDEGEE. The CDR3 loop is CASSFGTSGIKDEQFF. The CDR3 nucleotides are TGTGCCAGCAGCTTTGGTACTAGCGGGATAAAGGATGAGCAGTTCTTC.

The chain couples TRBV25-1 to TRBJ2-7; the D gene is possibly TRBD1 (6 bases). Trimming removed 5 bases at V and 6 bases at J, with 14 bases between. This CDR3 is 13 amino acids long. CDR1 is MGHDK and CDR2 is SYGVNS in the germline V gene. The CDR3 DNA reads TGTGCCAGCAGTCCAGGGGTTATAGTCGAGCAGTACTTC. Amino acid sequence: CASSPGVIVEQYF.

The table lists this clone with a few counts. The rearrangement links TRBV11-3 to TRBJ2-7, with 9 bases aligning to TRBD1. The CDR3 runs 14 residues. Looked up from germline, CDR1 is SGHNT and CDR2 is YENEEA. Trimming cost V 4 bases and J 7 bases; bases outside gene matches: 8. The CDR3 DNA follows: TGTGCCAGCAGCTCGTCGGGACAGGGTCGAGAGCAGTACTTC. Protein: CASSSSGQGREQYF.

This clone has only a few counts. The V and J genes are TRBV7-9 and TRBJ2-1; 12 nucleotides match TRBD2. The CDR3 is 18 amino acids. Germline V gives CDR1 SEHNR, CDR2 FQNEAQ (reference sequence). J gave up 9 bases and V 0 bases, and 12 bases lay outside the gene matches. CDR3: CASSLALASGRAKAEQFF. The CDR3, as DNA: TGTGCCAGCAGCTTAGCGCTGGCTAGCGGGAGGGCCAAGGCTGAGCAGTTCTTC. Drawing the rest from reference TRBV7-9 and TRBJ2-1, the complete variable domain is DTGVSQNPRHKITKRGQNVTFRCDPISEHNRLYWYRQTLGQGPEFLTYFQNEAQLEKSRLLSDRFSAERPKGSFSTLEIQRTEQGDSAMYLCASSLALASGRAKAEQFFGPGTRLTVL.

The V gene is TRBV30, the J gene TRBJ1-6; D gene uncertain. The CDR3 length is 12 residues. Trimming pared 2 bases from V and 6 bases from J, leaving 5 bases between. The germline gives CDR1 GTSNPN, CDR2 SVGIG (reference sequence). In nucleotides, the CDR3 is TGTGCCTGGAGTCCTTCTAATTCACCCCTCCACTTT. Encoded protein: CAWSPSNSPLHF.

The chain is built from TRBV23-1 and TRBJ2-1; D is unclear. TRBV23-1 is placed among ORFs of uncertain function. The CDR3 has 14 residues. V was cut by 7 bases and J by 4 bases, with 14 bases left in between. The DNA of the CDR3 is TGCGCCAGCATTGGTACGATCGGTTACAATGAGCAGTTCTTC. Its protein is CASIGTIGYNEQFF.

V and J are TRBV7-8 and TRBJ2-2; tentatively, D is TRBD2 (6 bases). CDR1 SGHVS and CDR2 FQNEAQ come from the germline V gene. V was cut by 0 bases and J by 2 bases, with 13 bases left in between. This CDR3 contains 17 residues. The CDR3 is CASSLARGPGNTGELFF. The CDR3 DNA sequence: TGTGCCAGCAGCTTAGCGCGGGGACCGGGCAACACCGGGGAGCTGTTTTTT.

This clone was counted only a few times. This chain joins TRBV27 and TRBJ2-2, with 9 bases fitting TRBD1. Germline-derived CDR1 and CDR2 are MNHEY and SMNVEV (reference sequence). The V segment lost 7 bases and the J segment 6 bases; nucleotides outside the gene matches: 9. The CDR3 totals 15 residues. DNA of the CDR3: TGTGCCAGCAACTCCGGGACAGGGCCACCCGGGGAGCTGTTTTTT. Residues: CASNSGTGPPGELFF.

The chain couples TRBV4-1 to TRBJ1-5; 11 bases agree with TRBD1. Germline trimming cut 2 bases from V and 7 bases from J; bases unmatched to any gene: 4. The CDR3 totals 15 residues. CDR1 is MGHRA, CDR2 YSYEKL, per germline. The CDR3 spells CASSQTGTGGQPQHF. CDR3 DNA: TGCGCCAGCAGCCAAACCGGGACAGGGGGACAGCCCCAGCATTTT.

In nucleotides, the CDR3 is TGTGCCAGCAGCCAAGGGAGGGTGTACGAGCAGTACTTC. Its translation: CASSQGRVYEQYF. The chain employs TRBV7-9 and TRBJ2-7; TRBD2 matches at 7 bases. Trimming took 5 bases from V and 4 from J; bases not matched to a gene: 5. The V gene's germline CDR1 is SEHNR and CDR2 FQNEAQ (reference sequence). CDR3 length equals 13 residues.

This rearrangement joins TRBV6-5 to TRBJ2-3; D possibly corresponds to TRBD2 (5 bases). Germline V gives CDR1 MNHEY, CDR2 SVGAGI. The CDR3 has 13 residues. Trimming cost V 6 bases and J 2 bases, with 9 bases left between them. The CDR3 DNA reads TGTGCCAGCAGGCTAGCCTCCACAGATACGCAGTATTTT. Its translation is CASRLASTDTQYF.

This clone came up a few times. This sequence joins TRBV19 and TRBJ2-1; 14 nucleotides line up with TRBD2. Germline V gives CDR1 LNHDA, CDR2 SQIVND (reference sequence). The CDR3 has 15 residues. V dropped 6 bases and J dropped 9; count of bases not matched to a gene: 7. CDR3 sequence (DNA): TGTGCCAGTAGGGGGACTAGCGGGAGTGTCGGTGAGCAGTTCTTC. Translating it yields CASRGTSGSVGEQFF.

The rearrangement joins TRBV28 to TRBJ2-6, with D tentatively TRBD1 (6 bases). Germline assignment: CDR1 MDHEN and CDR2 SYDVKM. V lost 2 bases and J 1 base, leaving 12 bases between the germline ends. CDR3 length: 17 residues. The CDR3 region has the DNA TGTGCCAGCAGTTTAACAGGGATCGGGTCTGGGGCCAACGTCCTGACTTTC. This sequence encodes CASSLTGIGSGANVLTF.

The chain employs TRBV27 and TRBJ2-1; D remains unclear. CDR1 and CDR2 (germline): MNHEY, SMNVEV (reference sequence). The germline V and J ends were trimmed by 3 bases and 0 bases, with 3 bases remaining between them. This CDR3 is built from 13 residues. Here the CDR3 DNA reads TGTGCCAGCAGTTTGAGCTCCTACAATGAGCAGTTCTTC. Protein product: CASSLSSYNEQFF.

This clone was detected only a few times. The rearrangement uses TRBV5-8 and TRBJ2-3; 7 bases are shared with TRBD2. Per the germline V gene, CDR1 is SGHTS and CDR2 is YDEGEE. Trimming removed 4 bases from V and 1 base from J; junction bases left unmatched: 6. This CDR3 contains 15 residues. CDR3 bases: TGTGCCAGCAGCACCGGACTAGTTGGCACAGATACGCAGTATTTT. Protein sequence: CASSTGLVGTDTQYF.

This clone showed up just a few times. The CDR3 region has the DNA TGCGCCAGCAGCCAAGACCGGACAGGGTCCCTTTATGGCTACACCTTC. Residues: CASSQDRTGSLYGYTF. This chain joins TRBV4-3 and TRBJ1-2; the match to TRBD1 covers 8 bases. Germline CDR1 is LGHNA and CDR2 is YSLEER. CDR3 length: 16 amino acids. The V gene end was trimmed by 0 bases and the J gene end by 5 bases; junction bases not matched to a gene: 8.

V and J are TRBV7-3 and TRBJ2-1, with D maybe TRBD2 (5 bases). CDR1 is SGHTA and CDR2 is FQGTGA in the germline V gene. V dropped 3 bases and J dropped 4 bases, with 7 bases sitting between them. CDR3 length: 13 residues. The CDR3 nucleotides are TGTGCCAGCAGCTTCGGGATATACAATGAGCAGTTCTTC. This gives the protein CASSFGIYNEQFF. Using reference TRBV7-3 and TRBJ2-1 for the parts outside the CDR3, the full variable domain is GAGVSQTPSNKVTEKGKYVELRCDPISGHTALYWYRQSLGQGPEFLIYFQGTGAADDSGLPNDRFFAVRPEGSVSTLKIQRTERGDSAVYLCASSFGIYNEQFFGPGTRLTVL.

This clone was counted a few times. The chain employs TRBV5-4 and TRBJ1-1, with TRBD1 matching over 9 bases. Germline values: CDR1 SGHNT, CDR2 YYREEE (reference sequence). The CDR3 runs 16 residues. The J segment lost 5 bases and the V segment lost 4 bases, leaving 12 bases of the junction unmatched. The CDR3 sequence is CASSRGGDRVKTEAFF. The CDR3, as DNA: TGTGCCAGCAGCCGAGGGGGGGACAGGGTAAAAACTGAAGCTTTCTTT.

The V call is TRBV13, the J call TRBJ2-1; 15 nucleotides agree with TRBD2. CDR1 PRHDT and CDR2 FYEKMQ come from the germline V gene (reference sequence). V lost 1 base to trimming and J lost 5 bases; unmatched junction nucleotides: 9. This CDR3 comprises 19 residues. The CDR3 protein is CASSLVRWTSGGANNEQFF. For the CDR3, the DNA is TGTGCCAGCAGCTTAGTCCGCTGGACTAGCGGGGGGGCCAACAATGAGCAGTTCTTC.